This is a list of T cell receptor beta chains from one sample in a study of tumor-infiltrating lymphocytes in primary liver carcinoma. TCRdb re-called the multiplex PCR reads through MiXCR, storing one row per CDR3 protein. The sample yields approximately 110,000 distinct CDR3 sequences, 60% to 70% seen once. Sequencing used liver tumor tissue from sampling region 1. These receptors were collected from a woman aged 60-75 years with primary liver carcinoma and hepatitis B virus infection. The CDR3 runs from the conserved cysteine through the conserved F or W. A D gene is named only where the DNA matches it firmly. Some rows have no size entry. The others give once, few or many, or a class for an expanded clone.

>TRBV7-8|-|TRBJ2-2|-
CASSQQTVGGTGELFF
TGTGCCAGCAGCCAACAGACAGTGGGGGGAACCGGGGAGCTGTTTTTT
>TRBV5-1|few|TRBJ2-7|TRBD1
CASNPGQGWSYEQYF
TGCGCCAGCAACCCCGGACAGGGCTGGTCCTACGAGCAGTACTTC
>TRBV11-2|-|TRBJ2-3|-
CVSTRGTGTRETDTQYF
TGTGTCAGCACCCGGGGGACCGGGACGCGCGAGACAGATACGCAGTATTTT
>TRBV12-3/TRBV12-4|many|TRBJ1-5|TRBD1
CASSELTGEYSNQPQHF
TGTGCCAGCAGCGAGCTTACAGGGGAGTACAGCAATCAGCCCCAGCATTTT
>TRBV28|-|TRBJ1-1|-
CASTQGGFHTEAFF
TGTGCCAGCACACAAGGGGGGTTTCACACTGAAGCTTTCTTT
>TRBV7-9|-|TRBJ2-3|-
CASSFGRGGTDTEYF
TGTGCCAGCAGCTTTGGACGAGGTGGAACAGATACGGAGTATTTT
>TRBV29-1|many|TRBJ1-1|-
CSVVGQVGVVGEAFF
TGCAGCGTTGTCGGGCAGGTAGGGGTTGTTGGTGAAGCTTTCTTT
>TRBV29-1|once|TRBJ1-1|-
CSAAGGGRGVEAFF
TGCAGCGCCGCGGGTGGAGGCAGGGGAGTTGAGGCTTTCTTT
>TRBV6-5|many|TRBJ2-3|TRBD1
CASSYHTGAADTQYF
TGTGCCAGCAGTTACCACACAGGGGCGGCAGATACGCAGTATTTT
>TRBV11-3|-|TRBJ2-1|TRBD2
CASSLVGTSGSLVYNEQFF
TGTGCCAGCAGCTTAGTCGGGACTAGTGGGAGTCTGGTATACAATGAGCAGTTCTTC
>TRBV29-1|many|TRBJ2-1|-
CSVEALDNPEEDEQFF
TGCAGCGTTGAAGCCCTGGACAACCCCGAGGAGGATGAGCAGTTCTTC
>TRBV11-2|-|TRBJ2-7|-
CASSLVGVDYVQHF
TGTGCCAGCAGCTTAGTTGGGGTTGACTACGTGCAGCACTTC
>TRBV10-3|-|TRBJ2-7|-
CAISVAEISYEQYF
TGTGCCATCAGTGTGGCTGAGATCTCCTACGAACAGTACTTC
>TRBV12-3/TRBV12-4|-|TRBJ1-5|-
CASSPTGNTNQPQHF
TGTGCCAGCAGTCCGACAGGCAATACCAATCAGCCCCAGCATTTC
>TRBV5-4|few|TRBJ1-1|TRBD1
CASSGGTVNTEAFF
TGTGCCAGCAGCGGCGGGACAGTGAACACTGAAGCTTTCTTT
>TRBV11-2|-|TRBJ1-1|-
CASSLYDIKNTEAFF
TGTGCCAGCAGCTTATACGACATCAAGAACACTGAAGCTTTCTTT
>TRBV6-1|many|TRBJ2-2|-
CASGTGYTGELFF
TGTGCCAGCGGCACAGGGTACACCGGGGAGCTGTTTTTT
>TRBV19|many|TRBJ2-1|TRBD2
CASSIRLAGVYNEQFF
TGTGCCAGTAGTATAAGACTAGCGGGGGTCTACAATGAGCAGTTCTTC
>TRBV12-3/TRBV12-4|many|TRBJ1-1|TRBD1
CASQGTGNTEAFF
TGTGCCAGCCAAGGGACAGGTAACACTGAAGCTTTCTTT
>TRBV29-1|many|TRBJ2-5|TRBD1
CSVEWTGRETQYF
TGCAGCGTTGAGTGGACAGGGCGAGAGACCCAGTACTTC
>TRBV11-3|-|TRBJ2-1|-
CASLGDSNEQFF
TGTGCCAGCTTAGGAGACAGCAATGAGCAGTTCTTC
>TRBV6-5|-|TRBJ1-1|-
CASSRDINTETFF
TGTGCCAGTAGCCGGGACATCAACACTGAAACTTTCTTT
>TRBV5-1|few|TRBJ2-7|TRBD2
CASSFSPSGSYEQYF
TGCGCCAGCAGCTTCTCTCCTAGCGGCTCCTACGAGCAGTACTTC
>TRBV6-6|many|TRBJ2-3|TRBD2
CASSLQRLAASTDTQYF
TGTGCCAGCAGTCTTCAAAGACTAGCAGCCTCCACAGATACGCAGTATTTT
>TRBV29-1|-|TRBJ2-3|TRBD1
CSVGDRTLSDTQYF
TGCAGCGTTGGGGACAGGACCCTTTCGGATACGCAGTATTTT
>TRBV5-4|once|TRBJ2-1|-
CACSLGPDRVNEQLF
TGTGCCTGCAGCTTGGGACCGGACCGGGTAAATGAGCAGCTCTTC
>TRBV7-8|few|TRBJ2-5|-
CASSLPSRGAETQYF
TGTGCCAGCAGCTTACCCTCTCGAGGGGCAGAGACCCAGTACTTC
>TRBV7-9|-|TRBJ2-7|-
CASSLVRGGLRAYEQYF
TGTGCCAGCAGCTTAGTGAGGGGGGGCCTGAGGGCCTACGAGCAGTACTTC
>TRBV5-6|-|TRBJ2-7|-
CASSPLDSNSYEQYF
TGTGCCAGCAGCCCGCTGGACAGCAACTCCTACGAGCAGTACTTC
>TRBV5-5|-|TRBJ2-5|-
CASSFTDSVPGTQYF
TGTGCCAGCAGCTTCACTGACAGTGTCCCCGGGACCCAGTACTTC
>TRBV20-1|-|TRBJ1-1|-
CSAQGGYDTEAFF
TGCAGTGCCCAGGGCGGCTACGACACTGAAGCTTTCTTT